These T cell receptor beta chains were read from a single sample in a study of Graves' ophthalmopathy and Graves' hyperthyroidism. One entry per CDR3 protein results from TCRdb running MiXCR on the multiplex PCR reads. The table has roughly 230,000 distinct CDR3 sequences, roughly 21% seen once. Sample: peripheral blood. Every receptor here comes from a woman in her forties or fifties with Graves' ophthalmopathy. CDR3s include the opening cysteine and the closing phenylalanine or tryptophan. Each record gives: V gene, D gene, clone size, J gene, CDR3 DNA, CDR3 protein. The D gene is left open where the match is weak. The size of a clone is reported for some rows only, either as once, few or many, or as a class for expanded clones.

V gene: TRBV28; D gene: .; clone size: many; J gene: TRBJ2-7; CDR3 DNA: TGTGCCAGCAGTCCAACCGGGCCCAGGGATTGGCAGTACTTC; CDR3 protein: CASSPTGPRDWQYF
V gene: TRBV6-2/TRBV6-3; D gene: .; clone size: .; J gene: TRBJ2-4; CDR3 DNA: TGTGCCAGCAGCGACCAGGAAGGGACCAAAAACATTCAGTACTTC; CDR3 protein: CASSDQEGTKNIQYF
V gene: TRBV15; D gene: .; clone size: .; J gene: TRBJ2-2; CDR3 DNA: TGTGCCACCAGCAGCCACAGGTTAGGGGAGCTGTTTTTT; CDR3 protein: CATSSHRLGELFF
V gene: TRBV7-2; D gene: TRBD1; clone size: many; J gene: TRBJ2-7; CDR3 DNA: TGTGCCAGCAGCTTCTTCGGACAGGCGAACTACGAGCAGTACTTC; CDR3 protein: CASSFFGQANYEQYF
V gene: TRBV6-1; D gene: TRBD2; clone size: .; J gene: TRBJ2-7; CDR3 DNA: TGTGCCAGCAGTGATAAAGCGGGGGCGAAACCCTACGAGCAGTACTTC; CDR3 protein: CASSDKAGAKPYEQYF
V gene: TRBV20-1; D gene: TRBD1; clone size: many; J gene: TRBJ1-1; CDR3 DNA: TGCAGTGCTGGACAGGTTAGGACTGAAGCTTTCTTT; CDR3 protein: CSAGQVRTEAFF
V gene: TRBV28; D gene: TRBD1; clone size: .; J gene: TRBJ2-2; CDR3 DNA: TGTGCCAGCAGTTCAAGGGGACAGGGTGGTAGCTTGATTACCGGGGAGCTGTTTTTT; CDR3 protein: CASSSRGQGGSLITGELFF
V gene: TRBV19; D gene: .; clone size: .; J gene: TRBJ1-2; CDR3 DNA: TGTGCCAGTAGTATCACGATGAACTATGGCTACACCTTC; CDR3 protein: CASSITMNYGYTF
V gene: TRBV20-1; D gene: .; clone size: many; J gene: TRBJ2-7; CDR3 DNA: TGCAGTGCTAGAGATCAGCTTAGCACTCACGCGGGGAACGAGCAGTACTTC; CDR3 protein: CSARDQLSTHAGNEQYF
V gene: TRBV7-2; D gene: .; clone size: many; J gene: TRBJ1-1; CDR3 DNA: TGTGCCAGCAGCTTGACACAAGTCACTGAAGCTTTCTTT; CDR3 protein: CASSLTQVTEAFF
V gene: TRBV20-1; D gene: .; clone size: .; J gene: TRBJ1-2; CDR3 DNA: TGCAGTGCTAGAGATCCCCTCCTAGGGCAAGCTAACTATGGCTACACCTTC; CDR3 protein: CSARDPLLGQANYGYTF
V gene: TRBV27; D gene: TRBD1; clone size: many; J gene: TRBJ1-1; CDR3 DNA: TGTGCCAGCCTTACGCTCAGGGGGCGGGTCACTGAAGCTTTCTTT; CDR3 protein: CASLTLRGRVTEAFF
V gene: TRBV3-1; D gene: .; clone size: few; J gene: TRBJ1-2; CDR3 DNA: TGTGCCAGCAGCCAAGGGGCGGGGAAGGCCTTC; CDR3 protein: CASSQGAGKAF
V gene: TRBV12-3/TRBV12-4; D gene: .; clone size: many; J gene: TRBJ2-7; CDR3 DNA: TGTGCCAGCAGCCTTAACACCTACGAGCAGTACTTC; CDR3 protein: CASSLNTYEQYF
V gene: TRBV6-1; D gene: .; clone size: many; J gene: TRBJ1-5; CDR3 DNA: TGTGCCAGCAGTGAAGGGGAAGGAGGCCAGCCCCAGCATTTT; CDR3 protein: CASSEGEGGQPQHF
V gene: TRBV29-1; D gene: .; clone size: many; J gene: TRBJ1-5; CDR3 DNA: TGCAGCGTTGCAGCGGGGACGAGCAATCAGCCCCAGCATTTT; CDR3 protein: CSVAAGTSNQPQHF
V gene: TRBV2; D gene: .; clone size: many; J gene: TRBJ1-2; CDR3 DNA: TGTGCCAGCAGTGGACGGCTCGGGGCTAACTATGGCTACACCTTC; CDR3 protein: CASSGRLGANYGYTF
V gene: TRBV12-3/TRBV12-4; D gene: .; clone size: many; J gene: TRBJ2-5; CDR3 DNA: TGTGCCAGCAGTCGCCGGCTGCAAGAGACCCAGTACTTC; CDR3 protein: CASSRRLQETQYF
V gene: TRBV6-1; D gene: .; clone size: many; J gene: TRBJ1-2; CDR3 DNA: TGTGCCAGCGGTGGGGGGCGGGCTAACTATGGCTACACCTTC; CDR3 protein: CASGGGRANYGYTF
V gene: TRBV6-1; D gene: .; clone size: many; J gene: TRBJ1-1; CDR3 DNA: TGTGCCAGCAGTGACACAGGACAGTTAGGTTTCTTT; CDR3 protein: CASSDTGQLGFF
V gene: TRBV10-3; D gene: .; clone size: many; J gene: TRBJ1-1; CDR3 DNA: TGTGCCATCAGTGAAATGGAGAACACTGAAGCTTTCTTT; CDR3 protein: CAISEMENTEAFF
V gene: TRBV11-2; D gene: TRBD1; clone size: many; J gene: TRBJ2-5; CDR3 DNA: TGTGCCAGCAGCTCTACAGGGGATGGAGGGACCCAGTACTTC; CDR3 protein: CASSSTGDGGTQYF
V gene: TRBV5-6; D gene: .; clone size: few; J gene: TRBJ1-1; CDR3 DNA: TGTGCCAGCAGACCGGGGCATCTAACTGAAGCTTTCTTT; CDR3 protein: CASRPGHLTEAFF
V gene: TRBV6-5; D gene: .; clone size: .; J gene: TRBJ2-7; CDR3 DNA: TGTGCCAGCAGTTTTTCATCGCTGGGAGGATACGAGCAGTACTTC; CDR3 protein: CASSFSSLGGYEQYF
V gene: TRBV29-1; D gene: .; clone size: many; J gene: TRBJ2-5; CDR3 DNA: TGCAGCGTTCTTGGGATTGAAGAGACCCAGTACTTC; CDR3 protein: CSVLGIEETQYF
V gene: TRBV5-5; D gene: .; clone size: many; J gene: TRBJ2-7; CDR3 DNA: TGTGCCAGCAGCCCAGCCCACCAGCCCGAGCAGTACTTC; CDR3 protein: CASSPAHQPEQYF
V gene: TRBV12-3/TRBV12-4; D gene: .; clone size: many; J gene: TRBJ1-1; CDR3 DNA: TGTGCCAGCAGTTTGAGCTATGAAGCTTTCTTT; CDR3 protein: CASSLSYEAFF
V gene: TRBV11-2; D gene: .; clone size: many; J gene: TRBJ1-1; CDR3 DNA: TGTGCCAGCAGGCTAGGAGGGTTTGCTTTCTTT; CDR3 protein: CASRLGGFAFF
V gene: TRBV29-1; D gene: TRBD2; clone size: many; J gene: TRBJ2-7; CDR3 DNA: TGCAGCGTCCTCGCCCCGGGACTAGCGGAAAACTACGAGCAGTACTTC; CDR3 protein: CSVLAPGLAENYEQYF
V gene: TRBV7-2; D gene: .; clone size: many; J gene: TRBJ2-7; CDR3 DNA: TGTGCCAGCAGCCCGCGACAGCTTCTTGTCGAGCAGTACTTC; CDR3 protein: CASSPRQLLVEQYF
V gene: TRBV6-1; D gene: .; clone size: many; J gene: TRBJ1-1; CDR3 DNA: TGTGCCAGCAGTGAGGGGGGGTATAGTGCTTTCTTT; CDR3 protein: CASSEGGYSAFF
V gene: TRBV28; D gene: .; clone size: many; J gene: TRBJ1-1; CDR3 DNA: TGTGCCAGCAGTTTCCAGCGGGGGGGCACTGAAGCTTTCTTT; CDR3 protein: CASSFQRGGTEAFF
V gene: TRBV12-3/TRBV12-4; D gene: .; clone size: .; J gene: TRBJ1-1; CDR3 DNA: TGTGCCAGCACCAAATTGAGGGCCACTGAAGCTTTCTTT; CDR3 protein: CASTKLRATEAFF
V gene: TRBV20-1; D gene: TRBD2; clone size: many; J gene: TRBJ2-2; CDR3 DNA: TGCAGTGCTAGAAGCGGGAGCGGGGCCGGGGAGCTGTTTTTT; CDR3 protein: CSARSGSGAGELFF
V gene: TRBV28; D gene: TRBD1; clone size: .; J gene: TRBJ1-3; CDR3 DNA: TGTGCCAGCAGAAGCTCAGGGGGGACTGGAAACACCATATATTTT; CDR3 protein: CASRSSGGTGNTIYF
V gene: TRBV7-9; D gene: .; clone size: .; J gene: TRBJ1-2; CDR3 DNA: TGTGCCAGCAGCCTACTCTTGGGGGGCGACTATGGCTACACCTTC; CDR3 protein: CASSLLLGGDYGYTF
V gene: TRBV3-1; D gene: .; clone size: few; J gene: TRBJ2-2; CDR3 DNA: TGTGCCAGCAGCCAATCGTTGAGCGGTACCGGGGAGCTGTTTTTT; CDR3 protein: CASSQSLSGTGELFF
V gene: TRBV19; D gene: .; clone size: many; J gene: TRBJ1-1; CDR3 DNA: TGTGCCAGTAGTATAGGGACCGGCAGGGAAGCTTTCTTT; CDR3 protein: CASSIGTGREAFF
V gene: TRBV5-6; D gene: TRBD1; clone size: .; J gene: TRBJ2-5; CDR3 DNA: TGTGCCAGCAGCTTTCCCGGGACAGAGCAAGAGACCCAGTACTTC; CDR3 protein: CASSFPGTEQETQYF
V gene: TRBV9; D gene: .; clone size: many; J gene: TRBJ1-1; CDR3 DNA: TGTGCCAGCAGCGTATCCACCATGAACACTGAAGCTTTCTTT; CDR3 protein: CASSVSTMNTEAFF
V gene: TRBV7-8; D gene: TRBD1; clone size: many; J gene: TRBJ2-2; CDR3 DNA: TGTGCCAGCAGCTTCTCCGGGACAGGGGGCTCGGGGACCGGGGAGCTGTTTTTT; CDR3 protein: CASSFSGTGGSGTGELFF